The 16 T cell receptor beta chains in this list originate from one sample, sequenced in a study of T cells after yellow fever vaccination. TCRdb processed the 5' RACE reads anew with MiXCR; each CDR3 protein has one entry. The sample holds 300,000 to 400,000 distinct CDR3 sequences, 8.1% seen once. Sequencing was performed on PBMCs, taken more than 40 days after the first yellow fever vaccination. Receptors originate from a man younger than 35 who received the YFV17D yellow fever vaccine.

This clonotype has only a few counts. Written as DNA, the CDR3 is TGCAGTGCTAGACGCGGGCAGGGGGACTATGGCTACACCTTC. Its protein product is CSARRGQGDYGYTF. The chain uses TRBV20-1 and TRBJ1-2, with 7 bases aligning to TRBD1. The CDR3 consists of 14 residues. Germline V gene lookup returns CDR1 DFQATT and CDR2 SNEGSKA (reference sequence). V lost 2 bases to trimming and J lost 3 bases; unmatched junction nucleotides: 6.

This clonotype has only a few counts. This chain uses TRBV19 with TRBJ2-7, with 8 bases aligning to TRBD1. In germline, CDR1 is LNHDA, CDR2 SQIVND (reference sequence). This CDR3 contains 15 residues. Trimming at V came to 5 bases and at J to 3 bases, leaving 9 bases not matched to a gene. CDR3 bases: TGTGCCAGTAGTTACTCCACAGGGGGAATCTACGAGCAGTACTTC. This codes for CASSYSTGGIYEQYF.

This clonotype has more than one count but fewer than ten. Relative to the germline gene, one junction end is altered; a read error may explain this. The rearrangement uses TRBV20-1 and TRBJ2-3, with D perhaps being TRBD1 or TRBD2 (5 bases each). Germline V gene sequence: CDR1 DFQATT, CDR2 SNEGSKA (reference sequence). The CDR3 is 14 residues long. CDR3 DNA: TGCTGTGCTCCCCAAGGGACCGCCGGAGATACGCAGTATTTT. As protein: CCAPQGTAGDTQYF.

This clonotype was detected a few times. V usage is TRBV20-1 and J usage is TRBJ1-2; D is uncertain. The V gene lost 5 bases and the J gene lost 4 bases, with 14 bases spanning the gap. Germline V gives CDR1 DFQATT, CDR2 SNEGSKA (reference sequence). The CDR3 has 13 amino acids. The CDR3 nucleotides are TGCAGTGCTGGGGAGGCAGTGGGCTATGGCTACACCTTC. It yields the protein CSAGEAVGYGYTF.

This clonotype was counted at least ten times. The genes are TRBV11-2 and TRBJ1-1; D might be TRBD1 (5 bases). CDR3 length: 14 amino acids. Germline loops: CDR1 SGHAT, CDR2 FQNNGV. V was shortened by 2 bases and J by 4 bases, with 11 bases between the two germline ends. DNA for the CDR3: TGTGCCAGCAGCTTATACGGGGGTAGCACTGAAGCTTTCTTT. It translates to CASSLYGGSTEAFF.

The chain couples TRBV5-4 to TRBJ2-1; 8 bases line up with TRBD2. Germline V gene sequence: CDR1 SGHNT, CDR2 YYREEE (reference sequence). The trim removed 6 bases at V and 8 bases at J, leaving 10 bases unmatched. This CDR3 spans 14 amino acids. In DNA, the CDR3 is TGTGCCAGCACCCTTCGGGGGGGCCGGGATGAGCAGTTCTTC. Amino acids: CASTLRGGRDEQFF.

This clonotype was seen a handful of times. The chain combines TRBV15 with TRBJ1-6, with 9 bases aligning to TRBD1. Germline V gives CDR1 LNHNV, CDR2 YYDKDF (reference sequence). Unmatched junction bases numbered 5, after V lost 6 bases and J lost 5 bases. The CDR3 length is 15 residues. CDR3 residues: CATSLGTGNNSPLHF. For the CDR3, the DNA is TGTGCCACCAGTCTGGGGACAGGGAATAATTCACCCCTCCACTTT.

The chain carries TRBV5-1 and TRBJ2-2; possible D gene TRBD1, 5 bases. The CDR3 has 16 residues. Trimming removed 3 bases from V and 0 bases from J, with 12 bases in between. CDR1 is SGHRS and CDR2 is YFSETQ in the germline V gene. The CDR3 loop is CASSWGVRTNTGELFF. The CDR3, as DNA: TGCGCCAGCAGCTGGGGCGTCCGCACGAACACCGGGGAGCTGTTTTTT.

The chain has TRBV3-1 and TRBJ1-1; possible D gene TRBD1, 5 bases. With 3 bases removed from V and 11 bases from J, the gap between germline ends came to 19 bases. The CDR3 has 14 amino acids. The germline V gene has CDR1 LGHDT and CDR2 YNNKEL (reference sequence). Written as DNA, the CDR3 is TGTGCCAGCAGCCACGCGGGGGGAGTCAATGCGGCTTTCTTT. Residues: CASSHAGGVNAAFF. Supplemented by reference TRBV3-1 and TRBJ1-1, the full variable domain reads DTAVSQTPKYLVTQMGNDKSIKCEQNLGHDTMYWYKQDSKKFLKIMFSYNNKELIINETVPNRFSPKSPDKAHLNLHINSLELGDSAVYFCASSHAGGVNAAFFGQGTRLTVV.

This clonotype was detected a few times. The chain couples TRBV12-3 or TRBV12-4 to TRBJ2-3; 11 bases align to TRBD2. The CDR3 totals 17 residues. V dropped 4 bases and J dropped 0; count of bases not matched to a gene: 6. The CDR3 sequence is CASSSGLADSSTDTQYF. The CDR3 region has the DNA TGTGCCAGCAGTTCGGGACTAGCGGACAGCAGCACAGATACGCAGTATTTT.

The chain couples TRBV30 to TRBJ1-2; 7 bases match TRBD1. The CDR3 sequence is 11 residues long. Germline loops: CDR1 GTSNPN, CDR2 SVGIG (reference sequence). V gave up 6 bases and J gave up 4 bases; unmatched junction bases: 2. The CDR3 DNA reads as TGTGCCTGCGACAGGGCCTATGGCTACACCTTC. Amino acid sequence: CACDRAYGYTF.

This clonotype occurred many times. This chain connects TRBV9 to TRBJ2-3; no firm D call. V lost 0 bases and J 7 bases, leaving 9 bases between the germline ends. Germline CDR1 and CDR2: SGDLS and YYNGEE. The CDR3 has 13 residues. CDR3 protein: CASSVGLSNTQYF. The CDR3 nucleotides read TGTGCCAGCAGCGTAGGTTTGAGCAATACGCAGTATTTT.

This clonotype was observed a handful of times. This rearrangement joins TRBV24-1 to TRBJ2-5; 8 bases match TRBD1. CDR1 is KGHDR, CDR2 SFDVKD, per germline. CDR3 size: 17 residues. The junction had 9 bases not matched to a gene; V was cut back by 2 bases and J by 2 bases. In nucleotides, the CDR3 is TGTGCCACCAGTGATTACACCCAACAGGGGGGACAAGAGACCCAGTACTTC. Residues: CATSDYTQQGGQETQYF.

This clonotype came up a few times. The rearrangement joins TRBV7-3 to TRBJ2-2; 8 bases are shared with TRBD2. The V gene's germline CDR1 is SGHTA and CDR2 FQGTGA. The junction had 3 bases not matched to a gene; V was cut back by 5 bases and J by 1 base. The CDR3 extends over 15 amino acids. CDR3 amino acids: CASSTTSGNTGELFF. The CDR3 coding sequence is TGTGCCAGCAGCACTACTAGCGGGAACACCGGGGAGCTGTTTTTT.

The V call is TRBV20-1, the J call TRBJ1-5, with 10 bases fitting TRBD1. The CDR3 extends over 16 amino acids. V shed 6 bases, J shed 2 bases, and the junction held 10 bases outside the gene matches. The germline V gene has CDR1 DFQATT and CDR2 SNEGSKA (reference sequence). This chain's CDR3 is CSAPGQGMVGNQPQHF. The CDR3 DNA is TGCAGTGCCCCGGGACAGGGGATGGTAGGCAATCAGCCCCAGCATTTT.

In this sample, this clonotype turned up a few times. The genes are TRBV5-1 and TRBJ1-1, with 11 positions matching TRBD1. The CDR3 spans 15 residues. J was trimmed by 2 bases and V by 3 bases; bases with no gene match: 3. The germline CDR1 and CDR2 sequences are SGHRS and YFSETQ. CDR3 DNA sequence: TGCGCCAGCAGCTCGGACAGGGGGCGAAACACTGAAGCTTTCTTT. Protein: CASSSDRGRNTEAFF. Full variable domain (outside the CDR3, taken from reference TRBV5-1 and TRBJ1-1): KAGVTQTPRYLIKTRGQQVTLSCSPISGHRSVSWYQQTPGQGLQFLFEYFSETQRNKGNFPGRFSGRQFSNSRSEMNVSTLELGDSALYLCASSSDRGRNTEAFFGQGTRLTVV.